This T cell receptor (beta chain) emerged from a study of T cell repertoires in cytomegalovirus infection. Study-wide background: CMV infection plus the matching HLA type was flagged by public TCR beta signatures.

This clonotype was observed many times. The germline V gene encodes CDR1 SGHVS and CDR2 FQNEAQ. With V trimmed by 1 base and J by 4 bases, 3 bases remained unmatched. The length of the CDR3 is 16 residues. From the reads, TCRdb called clonotypes with MiXCR, one entry per CDR3 protein. Among hundreds of thousands of distinct CDR3 sequences, around 11% were seen once, and the ten largest hold about 10%. The source of this sequence is a human donor in good health (CMV status not recorded). Some clones in this sample may be carry-over from other donors' samples. Sample: PBMCs. This chain links TRBV7-8 with TRBJ2-1, with TRBD2 identical over 11 bases. The DNA for the CDR3 is TGTGCCAGCAGCTTAGGTGGACTAGCGGGTTACAATGAGCAGTTCTTC. Translated: CASSLGGLAGYNEQFF.